This T cell receptor beta chain was captured by sequencing in a study of cytomegalovirus exposure and HLA in healthy donors. Regarding this clone: The antigen is unknown.

The data were produced by immunoSEQ multiplex PCR, yet TCRdb's version contains in-frame clones alone and is incomplete. The sample contains about 250,000 clones, 87% of which appear only once. General study points: A subsequent analysis found that TCR clusters from the first cohort also tended to co-occur in the 110 or so validation repertoires, with 94% of cluster scores above 0. High sensitivity and specificity were reportedly achieved when the classifier diagnosed cytomegalovirus status.

Germline CDR1 reads SGHAT; CDR2 reads FQNNGV. This CDR3 region has 13 residues. Trimming removed 5 bases from V and 4 bases from J, with 9 bases in between. The chain joins TRBV11-2 to TRBJ2-1, with D possibly matching TRBD2 (5 bases). The clonotype comes from a man between 18 and 35 years old in good health and CMV-seropositive. Sequenced sample: PBMCs. The CDR3 is CASSPPGYNEQFF. CDR3 in DNA: TGTGCCAGCAGCCCACCGGGATACAATGAGCAGTTCTTC.